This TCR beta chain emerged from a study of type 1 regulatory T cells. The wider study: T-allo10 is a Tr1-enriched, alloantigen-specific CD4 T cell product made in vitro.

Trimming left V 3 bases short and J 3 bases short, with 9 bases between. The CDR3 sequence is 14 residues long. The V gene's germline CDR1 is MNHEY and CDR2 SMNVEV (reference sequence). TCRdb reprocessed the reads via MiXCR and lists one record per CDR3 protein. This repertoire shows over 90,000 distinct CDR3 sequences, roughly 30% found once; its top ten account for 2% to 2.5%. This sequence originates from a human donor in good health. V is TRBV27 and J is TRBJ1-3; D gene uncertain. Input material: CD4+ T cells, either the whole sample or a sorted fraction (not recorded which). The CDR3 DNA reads TGTGCCAGCAGTTTCTCTTCCTTTGGAAACACCATATATTTT. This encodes CASSFSSFGNTIYF.